A selection of T cell receptor beta chains follows, all from one sample in a study of OX40 agonist ivuxolimab in advanced cancers. TCRdb's table, derived via immunoSEQ multiplex PCR, lists solely in-frame clones and lacks some. The sample shows over 60,000 clones, roughly 80% of them seen only once. The material was CD4+ or CD8+ T cells sorted from blood, obtained in a trial of the OX40 agonist ivuxolimab. Receptors were obtained from an adult with an advanced solid tumor such as melanoma, head and neck, liver or kidney cancer. CDR3s include the opening cysteine and the closing phenylalanine or tryptophan. D genes are given only for firm matches. The listing skips clone size in some rows; elsewhere it reads once, few, many or a size class.

CASSLAPAASGNTIYF	TGTGCCAGCAGCTTAGCGCCGGCGGCCTCTGGAAACACCATATATTTT	NA	TRBV7-9	TRBJ1-3	NA
CASSLDRGDSEAFF	TGTGCCAGCAGCTTGGACAGGGGGGACTCTGAAGCTTTCTTT	TRBD1	TRBV5-4	TRBJ1-1	NA
CASSIHATNEKLFF	TGTGCCAGCAGCATACACGCAACTAATGAAAAACTGTTTTTT	NA	TRBV7-9	TRBJ1-4	NA
CASSKGQGGYEQYF	TGTGCCAGCAGTAAGGGACAGGGTGGGTACGAGCAGTACTTC	TRBD1	TRBV27	TRBJ2-7	few
CASSLARETQYF	TGTGCCAGCAGCTTAGCGCGGGAGACCCAGTACTTC	NA	TRBV7-9	TRBJ2-5	NA
CASSVAGGSDTDTQYF	TGTGCCAGCAGCGTAGCCGGAGGGTCGGACACAGATACGCAGTATTTT	NA	TRBV9	TRBJ2-3	NA
CASSLGERGQFF	TGTGCCAGCAGCCTTGGGGAGCGGGGACAATTCTTC	NA	TRBV2	TRBJ2-1	NA
CASTAAFSSLKNIQYF	TGTGCCAGCACTGCCGCATTCTCTAGCCTGAAAAACATTCAGTACTTC	NA	TRBV28	TRBJ2-4	NA
CASSLQGQGETQYF	TGTGCCAGCAGTTTACAGGGACAGGGAGAGACCCAGTACTTC	TRBD1	TRBV28	TRBJ2-5	many
CASSLEGGIDTEAFF	TGCGCCAGCAGCTTGGAGGGTGGTATTGACACTGAAGCTTTCTTT	NA	TRBV5-1	TRBJ1-1	NA
CASSPLAGTDTQYF	TGTGCCAGCAGTCCACTAGCGGGAACAGATACGCAGTATTTT	TRBD2	TRBV27	TRBJ2-3	NA
CASSLTGGPNTEAFF	TGTGCCAGCAGCTTAACGGGAGGGCCGAACACTGAAGCTTTCTTT	NA	TRBV7-3	TRBJ1-1	NA
CASSLFQHTDGNTIYF	TGTGCCAGCAGCTTATTCCAGCACACGGACGGAAACACCATATATTTT	NA	TRBV7-8	TRBJ1-3	medium-sized
CAWSGWRTDTQYF	TGTGCCTGGAGCGGCTGGCGCACAGATACGCAGTATTTT	NA	TRBV30	TRBJ2-3	NA
CASSPVAGGPGNEQFF	TGCGCCAGCAGCCCGGTAGCGGGAGGGCCGGGAAATGAGCAGTTCTTC	TRBD2	TRBV5-1	TRBJ2-1	NA
CSVEVPGTDTQYF	TGCAGCGTTGAGGTGCCGGGGACAGATACGCAGTATTTT	NA	TRBV29-1	TRBJ2-3	NA
CASSLAMSGANTEAFF	TGCGCCAGCAGCTTGGCCATGTCGGGGGCGAACACTGAAGCTTTCTTT	NA	TRBV5-1	TRBJ1-1	NA
CASSDPRGTSYNEQFF	TGTGCCAGCAGTGACCCGAGGGGTACTTCCTACAATGAGCAGTTCTTC	NA	TRBV6-1	TRBJ2-1	NA
CASSFQGYEQYF	TGTGCCAGCAGCTTTCAGGGCTACGAGCAGTACTTC	NA	TRBV7-9	TRBJ2-7	NA
CASSQRGTGGMNTEAFF	TGTGCCAGCAGCCAGAGAGGGACAGGGGGGATGAACACTGAAGCTTTCTTT	TRBD1	TRBV4-2	TRBJ1-1	NA